The 27 T cell receptor beta chains given below trace back to one sample, sequenced in a study of blood T cell repertoires in COVID-19. Clones were sequenced by immunoSEQ multiplex PCR, and TCRdb holds only the in-frame ones, with some missing. Among around 150,000 clones listed, around three quarters were seen once. The sample comprised peripheral blood. The receptor source for this set is a man aged 60 to 69 with acute or convalescent COVID-19.

This chain connects TRBV25-1 to TRBJ1-2; D may be TRBD1 (6 bases). Trimming removed 2 bases from V and 5 bases from J, with 12 bases in between. The CDR3 runs to 14 residues. CDR1 is MGHDK, CDR2 SYGVNS, per germline. The chain's CDR3 is CASSELTQGYGYTF. The CDR3 coding sequence is TGTGCCAGCAGTGAACTGACACAGGGTTATGGCTACACCTTC.

This clone was observed a few times. The chain has TRBV6-5 and TRBJ2-4; tentatively, D is TRBD1 (6 bases). Germline V gene data show CDR1 as MNHEY and CDR2 as SVGAGI. Deletions cut 2 bases from V and 6 bases from J, with 11 bases between. The CDR3 consists of 14 residues. The CDR3 sequence is CASSYREGGNIQYF. CDR3 sequence (DNA): TGTGCCAGCAGTTACAGGGAAGGGGGAAACATTCAGTACTTC.

V gene TRBV4-1 combines with J gene TRBJ2-1; 8 bases match TRBD2. V shed 11 bases, J shed 0 bases, and the junction held 9 bases outside the gene matches. The germline V gene encodes CDR1 MGHRA and CDR2 YSYEKL. CDR3 length: 15 amino acids. The CDR3 nucleotides read TGCGCCTCAGGGCGGGGGGCTGTCTCCTACAATGAGCAGTTCTTC. Amino acid sequence: CASGRGAVSYNEQFF.

The chain has TRBV2 and TRBJ2-6, with 8 bases lining up with TRBD1. CDR1 and CDR2 from the germline V gene are SNHLY and FYNNEI. CDR3 length: 17 residues. After removal of 5 bases from V and 0 bases from J, the junction contained 6 bases not matched to a gene. The CDR3 coding sequence is TGTGCCAGCAGTTCCGGGACAGGACGCTCTGGGGCCAACGTCCTGACTTTC. Translation gives CASSSGTGRSGANVLTF.

The rearrangement links TRBV3-1 (or the pseudogene TRBV3-2) to TRBJ2-6; TRBD2 matches at 12 bases. Germline V gives CDR1 LGHDT, CDR2 YNNKEL (reference sequence). This CDR3 is built from 20 residues. The J segment lost 3 bases and the V segment lost 2 bases, leaving 11 bases of the junction unmatched. CDR3: CASSQPLLAGGVDGANVLTF. The CDR3 nucleotides are TGTGCCAGCAGCCAACCACTACTAGCGGGGGGAGTTGATGGGGCCAACGTCCTGACTTTC.

This clone was detected only a few times. The chain links TRBV20-1 to TRBJ1-5; D perhaps matches TRBD1 (5 bases). Germline V gene lookup returns CDR1 DFQATT and CDR2 SNEGSKA (reference sequence). V lost 3 bases, J lost 5 bases, and 11 bases lay in between. The CDR3 runs to 13 residues. The CDR3 DNA is TGCAGTGCTAGTAGGGGCAAGGATCAGCCCCAGCATTTT. Translating gives CSASRGKDQPQHF.

The V and J genes are TRBV4-1 and TRBJ1-4; unclear D gene. CDR1 and CDR2 from the germline V gene are MGHRA and YSYEKL. V lost 0 bases, J lost 0 bases, and 8 bases lay in between. The CDR3 length is 16 residues. CDR3 loop: CASSQETEATNEKLFF. CDR3 nucleotide sequence: TGCGCCAGCAGCCAAGAAACTGAAGCAACTAATGAAAAACTGTTTTTT.

The rearrangement joins TRBV7-2 to TRBJ2-7; perhaps TRBD2 as D (6 bases). This CDR3 has 14 amino acids. V was pared by 3 bases and J by 3 bases, with 12 bases between. Germline V gene lookup returns CDR1 SGHTA and CDR2 FQGNSA. Here the CDR3 reads CASSFRRVGYEQYF. The CDR3 region has the DNA TGTGCCAGCAGCTTCCGGAGGGTGGGCTACGAGCAGTACTTC.

The chain combines TRBV6-5 with TRBJ1-2; D unresolved. V was shortened by 2 bases and J by 3 bases, with 13 bases between the two germline ends. CDR3 length equals 15 residues. CDR1 MNHEY and CDR2 SVGAGI come from the germline V gene. Here the CDR3 reads CASSYGGIRHYGYTF. The CDR3 nucleotides are TGTGCCAGCAGTTACGGAGGGATTAGGCACTATGGCTACACCTTC.

With regard to this clone: The sample holds other DNA sequences that translate to the same CDR3. The chain joins TRBV19 to TRBJ1-2, with D uncertain. Germline V gives CDR1 LNHDA, CDR2 SQIVND (reference sequence). Trimming took 3 bases from V and 5 from J, leaving 10 bases between them. CDR3 length: 13 residues. The CDR3 coding sequence is TGTGCCAGTAGTATTGGGCAGCTTTATGGCTACACCTTC. It encodes CASSIGQLYGYTF.

In nucleotides, the CDR3 is TGTGCCAGCAGCGTCCGACCGGTCTCAGGTTCACCCCTCCACTTT. Amino acids: CASSVRPVSGSPLHF. The rearrangement uses TRBV9 and TRBJ1-6; D remains unclear. Deletions cut 2 bases from V and 9 bases from J, with 15 bases between. The CDR3 covers 15 residues. In germline, CDR1 is SGDLS, CDR2 YYNGEE.

This clone was counted a single time. The chain has TRBV7-2 and TRBJ1-1; D may be TRBD1 (5 bases). The germline V and J ends were trimmed by 4 bases and 4 bases, with 16 bases remaining between them. The CDR3 covers 15 residues. The V gene's germline CDR1 is SGHTA and CDR2 FQGNSA. CDR3 sequence: CASSSIGAGSTEAFF. The CDR3, as DNA: TGTGCCAGCAGCTCTATAGGGGCGGGGAGCACTGAAGCTTTCTTT.

V is TRBV7-9 and J is TRBJ2-1, with 8 bases aligning to TRBD2. Germline CDR1 is SEHNR and CDR2 is FQNEAQ (reference sequence). The CDR3 is made up of 16 amino acids. The V segment lost 3 bases and the J segment 1 base; nucleotides outside the gene matches: 5. CDR3 amino acids: CASSFSGGPSYNEQFF. DNA for the CDR3: TGTGCCAGCAGCTTCAGCGGGGGACCTTCCTACAATGAGCAGTTCTTC. Together with reference TRBV7-9 and TRBJ2-1, the CDR3 gives the full variable domain: DTGVSQNPRHKITKRGQNVTFRCDPISEHNRLYWYRQTLGQGPEFLTYFQNEAQLEKSRLLSDRFSAERPKGSFSTLEIQRTEQGDSAMYLCASSFSGGPSYNEQFFGPGTRLTVL.

V usage is TRBV29-1 and J usage is TRBJ2-3; TRBD2 agrees at 8 bases. The trim removed 6 bases at V and 2 bases at J, leaving 10 bases unmatched. CDR1 SQVTM and CDR2 ANQGSEA come from the germline V gene. The CDR3 is made up of 15 amino acids. CDR3 sequence reads: CSVEPLGGDTDTQYF. The CDR3 coding sequence is TGCAGCGTCGAACCCCTCGGGGGGGACACAGATACGCAGTATTTT.

The chain recombines TRBV6-1 with TRBJ2-7; 7 bases map to TRBD1. This CDR3 is built from 13 residues. Germline lookup yields CDR1 MNHNS and CDR2 SASEGT. This CDR3 reads CAALQGPSYEQYF. CDR3 coding DNA: TGTGCGGCTCTACAGGGGCCCTCCTACGAGCAGTACTTC.

The gene calls are TRBV5-6 and TRBJ1-2; 12 bases are shared with TRBD1. The CDR3 totals 15 residues. Per germline, CDR1 SGHDT and CDR2 YYEEEE. After removal of 4 bases from V and 8 bases from J, the junction contained 9 bases not matched to a gene. In nucleotides, the CDR3 is TGTGCCAGCAGCGCCCGGGACAGGGGGCTTCGAGGCTACACCTTC. Protein: CASSARDRGLRGYTF.

The CDR3 bases are TGTGCCAGCAGCCAAGAGGGGACAGGGGCCAACAATGAGCAGTTCTTC. It translates to CASSQEGTGANNEQFF. V gene TRBV3-1 (or the pseudogene TRBV3-2) combines with J gene TRBJ2-1; 10 positions agree with TRBD1. Germline-derived CDR1 and CDR2 are LGHDT and YNNKEL (reference sequence). Trimming took 0 bases from V and 5 from J; bases not matched to a gene: 4. This CDR3 is built from 16 residues.

This clone was seen once. The chain carries TRBV3-1 (or the pseudogene TRBV3-2) and TRBJ1-5; tentatively, D is TRBD1 (5 bases). Per germline, CDR1 LGHDT and CDR2 YNNKEL (reference sequence). This CDR3 region has 15 residues. The V and J ends lost 1 base and 2 bases respectively, with 9 bases between them. CDR3 sequence (DNA): TGTGCCAGCAGCCAAGTGACAGACCGCAATCAGCCCCAGCATTTT. Protein product: CASSQVTDRNQPQHF.

The rearrangement uses TRBV12-3 or TRBV12-4 and TRBJ2-7; possible D gene TRBD1, 5 bases. The CDR3 length is 13 residues. The V end lost 3 bases, the J end lost 2 bases, and 8 bases lay between the germline ends. The CDR3 region is CASSFGAPYEQYF. As DNA, the CDR3 is TGTGCCAGCAGTTTTGGGGCTCCCTACGAGCAGTACTTC.

The chain uses TRBV30 and TRBJ2-3, with TRBD2 matching over 7 bases. Germline-derived CDR1 and CDR2 are GTSNPN and SVGIG (reference sequence). The trim removed 0 bases at V and 7 bases at J, leaving 7 bases unmatched. The CDR3 runs 14 residues. CDR3: CAWSVFRDYHTQYF. The CDR3 bases are TGTGCCTGGAGTGTCTTCCGGGACTATCATACGCAGTATTTT.

In its sample, this clone was seen once. The gene calls are TRBV18 and TRBJ1-2, with 8 bases that match TRBD1. The V gene end was trimmed by 6 bases and the J gene end by 7 bases; junction bases not matched to a gene: 7. The CDR3 consists of 13 residues. Germline V lookup: CDR1 KGHSH, CDR2 LQKENI. The chain's CDR3 is CASSPQGASGYTF. The CDR3 DNA reads TGTGCCAGCTCTCCTCAGGGGGCGAGTGGCTACACCTTC.

The V gene is TRBV9, the J gene TRBJ1-1; D is uncertain. Trimming cost V 4 bases and J 7 bases, with 8 bases left between them. The CDR3 loop spans 11 amino acids. Germline CDR1 reads SGDLS; CDR2 reads YYNGEE. Here the CDR3 DNA reads TGTGCCAGCAGCCCGGAGGGTGAAGCTTTCTTT. Protein product: CASSPEGEAFF. Filled out from reference TRBV9 and TRBJ1-1, the complete variable domain reads DSGVTQTPKHLITATGQRVTLRCSPRSGDLSVYWYQQSLDQGLQFLIQYYNGEERAKGNILERFSAQQFPDLHSELNLSSLELGDSALYFCASSPEGEAFFGQGTRLTVV.

This chain connects TRBV5-8 to TRBJ2-5; D is perhaps TRBD1 (6 bases). Germline assignment: CDR1 SGHTS and CDR2 YDEGEE. The CDR3 length is 14 residues. Deletions cut 0 bases from V and 5 bases from J, with 11 bases between. Here the CDR3 reads CASSLEAGVETQYF. The DNA for the CDR3 is TGTGCCAGCAGCTTGGAAGCAGGGGTGGAGACCCAGTACTTC.

The chain joins TRBV5-1 to TRBJ1-1; TRBD1 matches 9 bases. This CDR3 is 13 amino acids long. Germline CDR1 is SGHRS and CDR2 is YFSETQ. V lost 5 bases, J lost 3 bases, and 2 bases stayed unmatched. CDR3 in DNA: TGCGCCAGCAGACAGGGGGCAGACACTGAAGCTTTCTTT. Residues: CASRQGADTEAFF.

This chain uses TRBV11-3 with TRBJ2-3; tentative D call: TRBD1 (6 bases). V lost 5 bases, J lost 1 base, and 16 bases lay in between. The CDR3 runs to 16 residues. Germline lookup yields CDR1 SGHNT and CDR2 YENEEA. For the CDR3, the DNA is TGTGCCAGCAGCGCGGACAGCACGACCCGCACAGATACGCAGTATTTT. The encoded protein is CASSADSTTRTDTQYF.

The gene calls are TRBV19 and TRBJ1-1; 9 bases map to TRBD1. This CDR3 spans 15 amino acids. The V gene end was trimmed by 4 bases and the J gene end by 4 bases; junction bases not matched to a gene: 7. Germline V lookup: CDR1 LNHDA, CDR2 SQIVND (reference sequence). The CDR3 loop reads CASSTTGTGTTEAFF. The CDR3 DNA reads as TGTGCCAGTAGTACCACCGGGACAGGGACCACTGAAGCTTTCTTT.

This clone was seen a few times. V gene TRBV7-8 combines with J gene TRBJ1-4; no reliable D call. Between the trimmed V and J ends, which lost 5 bases and 6 bases, there was a span of 22 bases. Germline V lookup: CDR1 SGHVS, CDR2 FQNEAQ. There are 17 residues in the CDR3. This CDR3 is CASSPEWGRGFDEKLFF. The CDR3 DNA follows: TGTGCCAGCAGCCCAGAGTGGGGTCGAGGGTTCGATGAAAAACTGTTTTTT.